The clone carrying this T cell receptor (beta chain) showed up many times. TCRdb re-analysed the 5' RACE reads in MiXCR, keeping a single row per CDR3 protein. The sample lists roughly 250,000 distinct CDR3 sequences; roughly a sixth were seen once. The CDR3 runs to 13 residues. Germline CDR1 and CDR2: DFQATT and SNEGSKA (reference sequence). V lost 0 bases and J lost 7, with 12 bases in between. The sample is drawn from a study of T-cell memory formation after mild COVID-19. This clonotype originated in a man between 18 and 29 years old who had mild COVID-19 (a few samples of this study predate the infection). Cell type and time point are not known. The sequenced material came from PBMCs or a T cell subset sorted from them (not recorded which). The chain carries TRBV20-1 and TRBJ1-2; D is possibly TRBD1 (6 bases). The CDR3 bases are TGCAGTGCTAGAGATGGGACATCGGGTGGCTACACCTTC. It codes for CSARDGTSGGYTF.